The 3 T cell receptor beta chains reported below all come from one sample, sequenced in a study of T cells after yellow fever vaccination. TCRdb recomputed calls from the 5' RACE reads with MiXCR, one row per CDR3 protein. In the table there are around 310,000 distinct CDR3 sequences, approximately 3.9% of which are singletons. Sequenced here: PBMCs, sampled on the day of the yellow fever booster vaccination. The receptor source for this set is a man between 18 and 29 years old who received the YFV17D yellow fever vaccine.

This clonotype was detected ten times or more. This chain joins TRBV7-9 and TRBJ1-1; 8 positions agree with TRBD1. The germline CDR1 and CDR2 sequences are SEHNR and FQNEAQ (reference sequence). The CDR3 is 14 residues long. The V segment lost 3 bases and the J segment 5 bases; nucleotides outside the gene matches: 5. The CDR3 here is CASSFQQGGTEAFF. CDR3 DNA sequence: TGTGCCAGCAGCTTTCAACAGGGGGGGACTGAAGCTTTCTTT.

In its sample, this clonotype was seen many times. The rearrangement uses TRBV20-1 and TRBJ2-7; 7 bases match TRBD1. Germline values: CDR1 DFQATT, CDR2 SNEGSKA (reference sequence). J was trimmed by 4 bases and V by 0 bases; bases with no gene match: 3. CDR3 length: 13 residues. The CDR3 DNA is TGCAGTGCTAGAGATTTGGACAGGTACGAGCAGTACTTC. It encodes CSARDLDRYEQYF.

The genes are TRBV28 and TRBJ2-3; a weak D match, TRBD1 (5 bases). CDR1 and CDR2 from the germline V gene are MDHEN and SYDVKM. This CDR3 has 14 amino acids. Trimming took 6 bases from V and 6 from J, leaving 16 bases between them. CDR3 coding DNA: TGTGCCAGCAGGGACACCCCCGTGAGGGATACGCAGTATTTT. Its protein product is CASRDTPVRDTQYF.